This T cell receptor (beta chain) was identified in a study of cytomegalovirus exposure and HLA in healthy donors. The CDR3 runs to 15 residues. The J segment lost 4 bases and the V segment lost 10 bases, leaving 12 bases of the junction unmatched. From germline, CDR1 is ENHRY and CDR2 SYGVKD. Study-wide findings and caveats: Associated with cytomegalovirus, according to the listing, were some 180 TCR beta chains.

Worth noting for this clone: What it recognizes is unknown.

PCR employed 60 Vbeta and 13 Jbeta primers. Repertoires were generated with immunoSEQ multiplex PCR, while TCRdb's copy carries only in-frame clones and drops some. The data hold about 77,000 clones, with 78% observed a single time. Input material: PBMCs. This sequence joins TRBV10-3 and TRBJ1-5; TRBD1 matches 8 bases. This clonotype was sampled from a man between 35 and 55 years old in good health and CMV-seronegative. CDR3 sequence (DNA): TGTGCCACCGCACCTGACCGGGACAGGAATCAGCCCCAGCATTTT. It encodes CATAPDRDRNQPQHF.